Below are 30 T cell receptor beta chains sequenced from a single sample in a study of CD8+CD57+ T cells in acquired aplastic anemia. CDR3 and TCR beta VDJ profiling relied on a genomic DNA template. Using its own MiXCR run on the reads, TCRdb lists one record per CDR3 protein. The sample includes about 210,000 distinct CDR3 sequences, around 60% seen only once; the top ten take 25% to 35%. Input material: sorted CD4+, CD8+, or CD8+CD57+ T cells (not recorded which) from PBMCs. These receptors all stem from a human donor in good health.

The CDR3 DNA follows: TGTGCCAGCAGCGCGACGCCGGGAGGGCAGTTCTTC. The encoded protein is CASSATPGGQFF. The chain carries TRBV7-9 and TRBJ2-1; 7 bases agree with TRBD2. J lost 12 bases, V lost 5 bases, and 7 bases had no gene match. The CDR3 consists of 12 residues. In germline, CDR1 is SEHNR, CDR2 FQNEAQ (reference sequence).

This chain connects TRBV12-3 or TRBV12-4 to TRBJ1-2, with unresolved D. The CDR3 length is 11 residues. V was clipped by 6 bases and J by 11 bases, with 13 bases between them. CDR3 DNA: TGTGCCAGCAGCCTCCGCGGCTGGTACACCTTC. Protein: CASSLRGWYTF.

J is TRBJ2-7 and V is TRBV7-2; tentatively, D is TRBD1 (6 bases). Trimming pared 2 bases from V and 5 bases from J, leaving 7 bases between. The V gene's germline CDR1 is SGHTA and CDR2 FQGNSA. This CDR3 spans 12 amino acids. The CDR3 is CASSLQGHEQYF. The CDR3 DNA sequence: TGTGCCAGCAGCTTACAGGGGCACGAGCAGTACTTC.

The chain links TRBV19 to TRBJ2-5; weak D call: TRBD1 (5 bases). Per the germline V gene, CDR1 is LNHDA and CDR2 is SQIVND (reference sequence). Trimming stripped 5 bases from V and 4 bases from J, with 11 bases between. The CDR3 has 13 amino acids. CDR3: CASSGAKGETQYF. CDR3 in DNA: TGTGCCAGTAGTGGGGCGAAGGGAGAGACCCAGTACTTC. Full variable domain (rest looked up from reference TRBV19 and TRBJ2-5): DGGITQSPKYLFRKEGQNVTLSCEQNLNHDAMYWYRQDPGQGLRLIYYSQIVNDFQKGDIAEGYSVSREKKESFPLTVTSAQKNPTAFYLCASSGAKGETQYFGPGTRLLVL.

The chain carries TRBV20-1 and TRBJ2-5, with 12 bases matching TRBD2. CDR1 DFQATT and CDR2 SNEGSKA come from the germline V gene (reference sequence). V shed 2 bases and J 5 bases; nucleotides not matched to a gene: 9. The CDR3 totals 16 residues. The CDR3 loop reads CSARPPTSGSKETQYF. CDR3 sequence (DNA): TGCAGTGCTAGACCACCGACTAGCGGGAGTAAGGAGACCCAGTACTTC.

The chain joins TRBV7-9 to TRBJ1-4, with D tentatively TRBD1 (5 bases). This CDR3 spans 14 amino acids. The V end lost 1 base, the J end lost 7 bases, and 10 bases lay between the germline ends. In germline, CDR1 is SEHNR, CDR2 FQNEAQ (reference sequence). The CDR3 bases are TGTGCCAGCAGCTTAGGCCCAGGGACTGAAAAACTGTTTTTT. This gives the protein CASSLGPGTEKLFF.

CDR3: CASSEFPGGQETQYF. The CDR3 nucleotides are TGTGCCAGCAGTGAATTCCCAGGGGGCCAAGAGACCCAGTACTTC. The rearrangement joins TRBV2 to TRBJ2-5; 7 bases map to TRBD1. The CDR3 loop spans 15 amino acids. The germline V gene has CDR1 SNHLY and CDR2 FYNNEI. Trimming cost V 2 bases and J 1 base; bases outside gene matches: 4.

The rearrangement links TRBV20-1 to TRBJ1-2; 8 bases map to TRBD1. The V and J ends lost 5 bases and 7 bases, in that order; junction bases with no gene match: 12. This CDR3 comprises 14 residues. CDR1 DFQATT and CDR2 SNEGSKA come from the germline V gene (reference sequence). Here the CDR3 reads CSAPLGQGARGYTF. The CDR3 DNA reads as TGCAGTGCTCCCCTCGGGCAGGGGGCGCGTGGCTACACCTTC.

The chain has TRBV7-9 and TRBJ1-1, with TRBD1 as a possible D gene (5 bases). Germline CDR1 SEHNR, CDR2 FQNEAQ (reference sequence). V was clipped by 5 bases and J by 6 bases, with 19 bases between them. This CDR3 is 15 amino acids long. The CDR3 region has the DNA TGTGCCAGCAGCCAGGGAGGACCGGCGGTCTCTGAAGCTTTCTTT. The encoded protein is CASSQGGPAVSEAFF.

This clonotype was counted many times. The rearrangement links TRBV7-9 to TRBJ2-7; TRBD2 matches at 13 bases. The V gene end was trimmed by 5 bases and the J gene end by 2 bases; junction bases not matched to a gene: 6. This CDR3 is 16 amino acids long. Germline lookup yields CDR1 SEHNR and CDR2 FQNEAQ (reference sequence). CDR3 in amino acids: CASSGTSGTGTYEQYF. The CDR3 nucleotides are TGTGCCAGCAGCGGGACTAGCGGGACGGGTACCTACGAGCAGTACTTC. Full variable domain (rest looked up from reference TRBV7-9 and TRBJ2-7): DTGVSQNPRHKITKRGQNVTFRCDPISEHNRLYWYRQTLGQGPEFLTYFQNEAQLEKSRLLSDRFSAERPKGSFSTLEIQRTEQGDSAMYLCASSGTSGTGTYEQYFGPGTRLTVT.

The chain has TRBV19 and TRBJ1-1; 7 nucleotides agree with TRBD1. Germline lookup yields CDR1 LNHDA and CDR2 SQIVND (reference sequence). The CDR3 runs 13 residues. V shed 0 bases, J shed 9 bases, and the junction held 4 bases outside the gene matches. The DNA for the CDR3 is TGTGCCAGTAGTATAGAGGGGACAGCCCAAGCTTTCTTT. It codes for CASSIEGTAQAFF. Supplemented by reference TRBV19 and TRBJ1-1, the full variable domain reads DGGITQSPKYLFRKEGQNVTLSCEQNLNHDAMYWYRQDPGQGLRLIYYSQIVNDFQKGDIAEGYSVSREKKESFPLTVTSAQKNPTAFYLCASSIEGTAQAFFGQGTRLTVV.

This chain joins TRBV2 and TRBJ2-5; unclear D gene. V was shortened by 7 bases and J by 1 base, with 7 bases between the two germline ends. This CDR3 is built from 12 residues. CDR1 and CDR2 from the germline V gene are SNHLY and FYNNEI. CDR3 DNA: TGTGCCAGCAATGGTATCCAAGAGACCCAGTACTTC. Encoded protein: CASNGIQETQYF.

The chain has TRBV18 and TRBJ1-2, with D unresolved. Germline CDR1 KGHSH, CDR2 LQKENI. The CDR3 covers 15 residues. Trimming left V 3 bases short and J 4 bases short, with 15 bases between. CDR3: CASSPRRDDGYGYTF. The CDR3 region has the DNA TGTGCCAGCTCACCGAGAAGGGATGACGGCTATGGCTACACCTTC.

This clonotype appeared many times. This chain links TRBV4-1 with TRBJ2-7; a possible D gene is TRBD1 (6 bases). Germline V CDR1 and CDR2: MGHRA, YSYEKL. V gave up 0 bases and J gave up 1 base, with 16 bases separating them. CDR3 length: 17 amino acids. CDR3 sequence: CASSQDIAGTKSYEQYF. The CDR3 nucleotides read TGCGCCAGCAGCCAAGATATTGCCGGGACAAAGTCCTACGAGCAGTACTTC.

The chain joins TRBV10-3 to TRBJ2-7, with D possibly matching TRBD2 (5 bases). This CDR3 contains 13 residues. With 7 bases removed from V and 2 bases from J, the gap between germline ends came to 12 bases. From germline, CDR1 is ENHRY and CDR2 SYGVKD. CDR3 sequence: CAITPGSPYEQYF. As DNA, the CDR3 is TGTGCCATCACCCCGGGATCCCCCTACGAGCAGTACTTC.

The chain has TRBV10-2 and TRBJ2-7, with D unclear. The CDR3 consists of 13 residues. Germline values: CDR1 WSHSY, CDR2 SAAADI. Deletions cut 10 bases from V and 2 bases from J, with 15 bases between. The CDR3 nucleotides are TGCGCCACCCTGACAAGCCTTACCTACGAGCAGTACTTC. Residues: CATLTSLTYEQYF.

The V gene is TRBV20-1, the J gene TRBJ1-2; 8 positions agree with TRBD1. Germline V gives CDR1 DFQATT, CDR2 SNEGSKA (reference sequence). The CDR3 sequence is 11 residues long. Trimming removed 3 bases from V and 10 bases from J; junction bases left unmatched: 4. The CDR3: CSARDRVAYTF. As DNA, the CDR3 is TGCAGTGCTAGGGACAGGGTGGCCTACACCTTC.

The chain recombines TRBV20-1 with TRBJ2-5, with 11 bases fitting TRBD2. Germline V gene sequence: CDR1 DFQATT, CDR2 SNEGSKA (reference sequence). The CDR3 is 16 amino acids. After removal of 0 bases from V and 5 bases from J, the junction contained 8 bases not matched to a gene. The CDR3 nucleotides are TGCAGTGCTAGAGATCTTAGCGGGGGGGCAATGGAGACCCAGTACTTC. This encodes CSARDLSGGAMETQYF.

This chain's CDR3 is CASSLQGPETQYF. CDR3 sequence (DNA): TGCGCCAGCAGCCTACAGGGCCCAGAGACCCAGTACTTC. The V gene is TRBV4-1, the J gene TRBJ2-5; possibly TRBD1 for D (6 bases). V lost 4 bases to trimming and J lost 4 bases, with 10 bases between them. The V gene's germline CDR1 is MGHRA and CDR2 YSYEKL. This CDR3 is built from 13 residues.

This chain connects TRBV7-3 to TRBJ1-1, with 8 bases fitting TRBD1. The CDR3 covers 20 residues. CDR1 SGHTA and CDR2 FQGTGA come from the germline V gene. V trimming: 1 base; J trimming: 1 base; junction bases outside the gene matches: 17. CDR3 coding DNA: TGTGCCAGCAGCTTAAGTCCCGGGGACAGGTACATGACACCGAACACTGAAGCTTTCTTT. It is translated as CASSLSPGDRYMTPNTEAFF. Looking up the rest from reference TRBV7-3 and TRBJ1-1 gives the full variable domain: GAGVSQTPSNKVTEKGKYVELRCDPISGHTALYWYRQSLGQGPEFLIYFQGTGAADDSGLPNDRFFAVRPEGSVSTLKIQRTERGDSAVYLCASSLSPGDRYMTPNTEAFFGQGTRLTVV.

The chain combines TRBV12-3 or TRBV12-4 with TRBJ1-5; 9 nucleotides align to TRBD1. V shed 3 bases and J 5 bases; nucleotides not matched to a gene: 5. This CDR3 spans 15 amino acids. The CDR3 DNA reads as TGTGCCAGCAGTTTGATGTGGACAGGGGATCAGCCCCAGCATTTT. Amino acid sequence: CASSLMWTGDQPQHF.

This clonotype was detected many times. The chain employs TRBV12-3 or TRBV12-4 and TRBJ1-1; maybe TRBD1 (5 bases). The CDR3 is 12 amino acids. Trimming took 3 bases from V and 4 from J, leaving 6 bases between them. CDR3 residues: CASSFRVTEAFF. In DNA form, the CDR3 reads TGTGCCAGCAGTTTCAGGGTCACTGAAGCTTTCTTT.

With respect to this clonotype: At one of its ends the junction is not consistent with the germline gene, which may arise from a read error. V usage is TRBV29-1 and J usage is TRBJ2-7; possible D gene TRBD2, 5 bases. The CDR3 sequence is 13 residues long. Germline V gene data show CDR1 as SQVTM and CDR2 as ANQGSEA. The CDR3 DNA sequence: TGCAGCGCTGCCGGGATTGAGTCCTCCGAGCAGTACTTC. Protein: CSAAGIESSEQYF.

The gene calls are TRBV4-1 and TRBJ1-5; 7 bases line up with TRBD1. CDR1 and CDR2 (germline): MGHRA, YSYEKL. The CDR3 has 15 residues. With V trimmed by 5 bases and J by 4 bases, 8 bases remained unmatched. The CDR3 DNA reads as TGCGCCAGCAGCATCCGGGACAGTCGTAATCAGCCCCAGCATTTT. It translates to CASSIRDSRNQPQHF.

This clonotype was counted many times. This rearrangement joins TRBV29-1 to TRBJ2-7, with 8 bases fitting TRBD1. CDR1 is SQVTM, CDR2 ANQGSEA, per germline. This CDR3 region has 14 residues. J lost 4 bases, V lost 7 bases, and 12 bases had no gene match. The CDR3, as DNA: TGCAGCGCCACAGGGGGGACATCCCTTTACGAGCAGTACTTC. Protein product: CSATGGTSLYEQYF.

The chain has TRBV7-6 and TRBJ1-1; TRBD1 might be the D (6 bases). CDR3 size: 15 residues. Trimming left V 1 base short and J 4 bases short, with 13 bases between. The V gene's germline CDR1 is SGHVS and CDR2 FNYEAQ. DNA for the CDR3: TGTGCCAGCAGCTTAGAGACGGGGGCGAGCACTGAAGCTTTCTTT. Protein sequence: CASSLETGASTEAFF.

The V gene is TRBV7-8, the J gene TRBJ1-5; TRBD1 matches at 8 bases. CDR3 length: 17 residues. Germline CDR1 and CDR2: SGHVS and FQNEAQ. The ends lost 1 base at V and 4 bases at J; junction bases unmatched: 9. For the CDR3, the DNA is TGTGCCAGCAGCTTAGGGGCCGGGACAGGACCTAATCAGCCCCAGCATTTT. Its protein product is CASSLGAGTGPNQPQHF. Full variable domain (missing parts from reference TRBV7-8 and TRBJ1-5): GAGVSQSPRYKVAKRGQDVALRCDPISGHVSLFWYQQALGQGPEFLTYFQNEAQLDKSGLPSDRFFAERPEGSVSTLKIQRTQQEDSAVYLCASSLGAGTGPNQPQHFGDGTRLSIL.

V and J are TRBV4-1 and TRBJ1-2, with 7 bases lining up with TRBD1. Trimming at V came to 0 bases and at J to 5 bases, leaving 3 bases not matched to a gene. The CDR3 loop spans 14 amino acids. Germline CDR1 is MGHRA and CDR2 is YSYEKL. The CDR3 spells CASSQDGQAYGYTF. For the CDR3, the DNA is TGCGCCAGCAGCCAAGACGGACAGGCATATGGCTACACCTTC.

Ten or more counts support this clonotype. The genes are TRBV7-9 and TRBJ2-7; possible D gene TRBD1, 6 bases. CDR1 and CDR2 (germline): SEHNR, FQNEAQ (reference sequence). V shed 1 base and J shed 5 bases, with 18 bases lying between them. The CDR3 is made up of 16 amino acids. The CDR3: CASSLVRSGTPHEQYF. DNA of the CDR3: TGTGCCAGCAGCTTAGTGCGCTCCGGGACACCTCACGAGCAGTACTTC.

CDR3 coding DNA: TGTGCCAGCAGCCAAGGGGGGGCAGGGGGAACCCAGTACTTC. Translation gives CASSQGGAGGTQYF. The rearrangement links TRBV7-4 to TRBJ2-5; the D call may be TRBD1 or TRBD2 (7 bases each). V dropped 5 bases and J dropped 8 bases, with 18 bases sitting between them. This CDR3 has 14 residues. Germline V lookup: CDR1 SGHVT, CDR2 SQSDAQ.